The following is a TCR beta chain sequence with its context. Its matching antigen is unknown. CD4+ T cells that had been cultured provided DNA sequenced with the Oncomine TCR Beta short-read assay. Scientists extracted genomic DNA from CD4+ T cells grown in culture. TCRdb processed the PCR reads anew with MiXCR; each CDR3 protein has one entry. The table includes about 7,200 distinct CDR3 sequences, around 32% detected once. The length of the CDR3 is 22 residues. Looked up from germline, CDR1 is MDHEN and CDR2 is SYDVKM. With V trimmed by 3 bases and J by 0 bases, 25 bases remained unmatched. Treatment of the sample: approximately nine-day PBMC culture with coronavirus spike peptide pools or control peptides (ViraFEST assay). One should note that the unexposed donor's CD4+ T cells were collected before the COVID-19 pandemic (2011-2018). ViraFEST used peptide pools to expand antigen-specific T cells, then sequenced TCRs.

These data belong to a study of vaccination and CD4 T cells after COVID-19. Study-wide context: Overlapping peptides of the spike proteins of SARS-CoV-2, HCoV-NL63, HCoV-OC43 and HCoV-229E were used for cell stimulation.

V usage is TRBV28 and J usage is TRBJ1-2, with 7 bases identical to TRBD1. The sample was CD4+ T cells from blood, cultured in vitro. The receptor's source is a human donor in good health. CDR3 region: CASSLGSHMWGQPPTANYGYTF. The CDR3 DNA reads as TGTGCCAGCAGTTTGGGGTCACACATGTGGGGACAGCCTCCCACGGCTAACTATGGCTACACCTTC.